A selection of T cell receptor beta chains follows, all from one sample in a study of post-analysis software for immune sequencing data. MiXCR, applied by TCRdb to the PCR reads, yields one record per CDR3 protein. The sample shows hundreds of thousands of distinct CDR3 sequences, 30% of them seen only once. Sequences were obtained from blood. The source of these receptors is a girl aged 5-17 years with multiple sclerosis. The CDR3 runs from the conserved cysteine through the conserved F or W. The D gene is left open where the match is weak. Clone size appears in some rows only: once, few, many, or a class for an expanded clone.

V gene: TRBV7-2
J gene: TRBJ2-1
clone size: many
D gene: -
CDR3 DNA: TGTGCCAGCAGCTTAAACAGGGTGGATGAGCAGTTCTTC
CDR3 protein: CASSLNRVDEQFF

V gene: TRBV12-3/TRBV12-4
J gene: TRBJ2-5
clone size: few
D gene: TRBD2
CDR3 DNA: TGTGCCAGCAGTTTGAGTTCGACTAGCGGTCAGACCCAGTACTTC
CDR3 protein: CASSLSSTSGQTQYF

V gene: TRBV7-9
J gene: TRBJ1-5
clone size: -
D gene: -
CDR3 DNA: TGTGCCAGCAACTCCTTCGGGAATCAGCCCCAGCATTTT
CDR3 protein: CASNSFGNQPQHF

V gene: TRBV12-3/TRBV12-4
J gene: TRBJ1-2
clone size: -
D gene: -
CDR3 DNA: TGTGCCAGCAGTTTCGGGGGCAGAGGCTACACCTTC
CDR3 protein: CASSFGGRGYTF

V gene: TRBV2
J gene: TRBJ2-1
clone size: once
D gene: TRBD2
CDR3 DNA: TGTGCCAGCAGTGCGGGGGGGCCTAGCTCCTACAATGAGCAGTTCTTC
CDR3 protein: CASSAGGPSSYNEQFF

V gene: TRBV14
J gene: TRBJ2-1
clone size: -
D gene: -
CDR3 DNA: TGTGCCAGCAGCGGGCAGAACTACAATGAGCAGTTCTTC
CDR3 protein: CASSGQNYNEQFF

V gene: TRBV28
J gene: TRBJ1-4
clone size: -
D gene: -
CDR3 DNA: TGTGCCAGCAGAGGGTCGGTGCCCAAAAATGAAAAACTGTTTTTT
CDR3 protein: CASRGSVPKNEKLFF

V gene: TRBV6-1
J gene: TRBJ1-2
clone size: -
D gene: -
CDR3 DNA: TGTGCCAGCAGGGACGACTGGAAGAACTATGGCTACACCTTC
CDR3 protein: CASRDDWKNYGYTF

V gene: TRBV5-1
J gene: TRBJ2-1
clone size: few
D gene: TRBD2
CDR3 DNA: TGCGCCAGCAGCTCAACGAGCGGGGGGGTATACAATGAGCAGTTCTTC
CDR3 protein: CASSSTSGGVYNEQFF

V gene: TRBV5-6
J gene: TRBJ1-4
clone size: -
D gene: TRBD1
CDR3 DNA: TGTGCCAGCAGCCCCGCGGGCAGGGGGCTTGAAAAACTGTTTTTT
CDR3 protein: CASSPAGRGLEKLFF

V gene: TRBV5-5
J gene: TRBJ2-1
clone size: few
D gene: -
CDR3 DNA: TGTGCCAGCAGCTTGGAGGCCGGGCTAGCCTCCTACAATGAGCAGTTCTTC
CDR3 protein: CASSLEAGLASYNEQFF

V gene: TRBV12-3/TRBV12-4
J gene: TRBJ1-2
clone size: few
D gene: TRBD1
CDR3 DNA: TGTGCCAGCCGGGGACAGTTTTACGGCGGCTACACCTTC
CDR3 protein: CASRGQFYGGYTF

V gene: TRBV20-1
J gene: TRBJ1-5
clone size: -
D gene: -
CDR3 DNA: TGCAGTGCTGACAGAGGACAGCCCCAGCATTTT
CDR3 protein: CSADRGQPQHF

V gene: TRBV10-2
J gene: TRBJ2-5
clone size: few
D gene: -
CDR3 DNA: TGCGCCAGCAGTATGCTGTCAGAGACCCAGTACTTC
CDR3 protein: CASSMLSETQYF

V gene: TRBV4-3
J gene: TRBJ2-1
clone size: few
D gene: -
CDR3 DNA: TGCGCCAGCAGCCCAGGGAACGGAGCCTACAATGAGCAGTTCTTC
CDR3 protein: CASSPGNGAYNEQFF

V gene: TRBV29-1
J gene: TRBJ1-2
clone size: -
D gene: -
CDR3 DNA: TGCAGCGTTGATTCGGTTGGCTACACCTTC
CDR3 protein: CSVDSVGYTF

V gene: TRBV11-2
J gene: TRBJ2-7
clone size: -
D gene: TRBD1
CDR3 DNA: TGTGCCAGCAGGGGGATCAGACAGGGCGAGCAGTACTTC
CDR3 protein: CASRGIRQGEQYF

V gene: TRBV12-3/TRBV12-4
J gene: TRBJ1-2
clone size: few
D gene: TRBD1
CDR3 DNA: TGTGCCAGCAGTCATGCGGGACAGAACTATGGCTACACCTTC
CDR3 protein: CASSHAGQNYGYTF

V gene: TRBV5-1
J gene: TRBJ2-3
clone size: -
D gene: -
CDR3 DNA: TGCGCCAGCAGCTTGAGCAGGGGCCCAGATACGCAGTATTTT
CDR3 protein: CASSLSRGPDTQYF

V gene: TRBV29-1
J gene: TRBJ2-2
clone size: -
D gene: TRBD2
CDR3 DNA: TGCAGCGCCGCCGTTAGCGGGACTGGAACCGGGGAGCTGTTTTTT
CDR3 protein: CSAAVSGTGTGELFF

V gene: TRBV29-1
J gene: TRBJ2-5
clone size: few
D gene: -
CDR3 DNA: TGCAGCACCGTAATGGAGGGGGAGACCCAGTACTTC
CDR3 protein: CSTVMEGETQYF

V gene: TRBV20-1
J gene: TRBJ1-5
clone size: few
D gene: -
CDR3 DNA: TGCAGTGCTAGGGATGGCTTTAGCGATCAGCCCCAGCATTTT
CDR3 protein: CSARDGFSDQPQHF

V gene: TRBV12-3/TRBV12-4
J gene: TRBJ2-5
clone size: -
D gene: TRBD1
CDR3 DNA: TGTGCCAGCAGACCGCATACAGGGGGCGCGGGGGTGACCCAGTACTTC
CDR3 protein: CASRPHTGGAGVTQYF

V gene: TRBV20-1
J gene: TRBJ1-2
clone size: few
D gene: -
CDR3 DNA: TGCAGTGCTAGAGATCGGGGGGCCCCCCTTAACTATGGCTACACCTTC
CDR3 protein: CSARDRGAPLNYGYTF

V gene: TRBV7-8
J gene: TRBJ2-5
clone size: few
D gene: -
CDR3 DNA: TGTGCCAGCAGCCCCGTCATACAGGGTACTCTGGGAGAGACCCAGTACTTC
CDR3 protein: CASSPVIQGTLGETQYF

V gene: TRBV20-1
J gene: TRBJ1-5
clone size: few
D gene: -
CDR3 DNA: TGCAGTGCTAGCTTAGGAATCAACCTATATAGCAATCAGCCCCAGCATTTT
CDR3 protein: CSASLGINLYSNQPQHF

V gene: TRBV12-3/TRBV12-4
J gene: TRBJ2-1
clone size: -
D gene: -
CDR3 DNA: TGTGCCAGCAGTCCTCGTTTCCCCACAAACAATGAGCAGTTCTTC
CDR3 protein: CASSPRFPTNNEQFF

V gene: TRBV7-6
J gene: TRBJ2-3
clone size: few
D gene: -
CDR3 DNA: TGTGCCAGCAAGGGCTCCAGCACAGATACGCAGTATTTT
CDR3 protein: CASKGSSTDTQYF

V gene: TRBV10-1
J gene: TRBJ2-2
clone size: -
D gene: TRBD1
CDR3 DNA: TGCGCCAGCAGCCTAACAGGGGTGGGGAACACCGGGGAGCTGTTTTTT
CDR3 protein: CASSLTGVGNTGELFF

V gene: TRBV20-1
J gene: TRBJ2-5
clone size: -
D gene: TRBD2
CDR3 DNA: TGCAGTGCTAGGGCCGGGACTAGCGGGAGTATAAAGACCCAGTACTTC
CDR3 protein: CSARAGTSGSIKTQYF

V gene: TRBV29-1
J gene: TRBJ1-3
clone size: -
D gene: -
CDR3 DNA: TGCAGCGTTGTGCGCCCGAGCTCTGGAAACACCATATATTTT
CDR3 protein: CSVVRPSSGNTIYF

V gene: TRBV5-1
J gene: TRBJ2-3
clone size: many
D gene: -
CDR3 DNA: TGCGCCAGCAGCACCGGACAGTCCACAGATACGCAGTATTTT
CDR3 protein: CASSTGQSTDTQYF

V gene: TRBV5-6
J gene: TRBJ2-5
clone size: few
D gene: -
CDR3 DNA: TGTGCCAGCAGCATACTACGGACCGTACAAGAGACCCAGTACTTC
CDR3 protein: CASSILRTVQETQYF

V gene: TRBV7-8
J gene: TRBJ2-1
clone size: few
D gene: -
CDR3 DNA: TGTGCCAGCAGCTTAGCAGTCGCACAGAACAATGAGCAGTTCTTC
CDR3 protein: CASSLAVAQNNEQFF

V gene: TRBV6-6
J gene: TRBJ2-3
clone size: -
D gene: -
CDR3 DNA: TGTGCCAGCAGGGCAGCAGCCTATAGCACAGATACGCAGTATTTT
CDR3 protein: CASRAAAYSTDTQYF

V gene: TRBV28
J gene: TRBJ2-5
clone size: many
D gene: -
CDR3 DNA: TGTGCCATTCCGGGACCCCAAGAGACCCAGTACTTC
CDR3 protein: CAIPGPQETQYF

V gene: TRBV4-1
J gene: TRBJ1-2
clone size: -
D gene: -
CDR3 DNA: TGCGCCAGCAGCCAAAGCCAGGCCGCGGGCTATGGCTACACCTTC
CDR3 protein: CASSQSQAAGYGYTF

V gene: TRBV7-2
J gene: TRBJ2-5
clone size: -
D gene: -
CDR3 DNA: TGTGCCAGCAGCTTAGTCGCAGTCGAGACCCAGTACTTC
CDR3 protein: CASSLVAVETQYF

V gene: TRBV15
J gene: TRBJ2-7
clone size: -
D gene: -
CDR3 DNA: TGTGCCACCAGCAGAGGACGACAAGGGGGCTACGAGCAGTACTTC
CDR3 protein: CATSRGRQGGYEQYF

V gene: TRBV7-2
J gene: TRBJ2-7
clone size: -
D gene: -
CDR3 DNA: TGTGCCAGCAGCTTAGTGGGGCGCCGCCTAGGCGAGCAGTACTTC
CDR3 protein: CASSLVGRRLGEQYF

V gene: TRBV27
J gene: TRBJ1-2
clone size: -
D gene: -
CDR3 DNA: TGTGCCAGCAGTCCCCGACAGGTGTATGGCTACACCTTC
CDR3 protein: CASSPRQVYGYTF

V gene: TRBV6-2/TRBV6-3
J gene: TRBJ1-6
clone size: -
D gene: -
CDR3 DNA: TGTGCCAGCAGTTACCCGGGAGATAATTCACCCCTCCACTTT
CDR3 protein: CASSYPGDNSPLHF

V gene: TRBV18
J gene: TRBJ2-5
clone size: few
D gene: TRBD2
CDR3 DNA: TGTGCCGGCTCACCGTTAGCGGGGGGCCAACCGCAAGAGACCCAGTACTTC
CDR3 protein: CAGSPLAGGQPQETQYF

V gene: TRBV3-1
J gene: TRBJ1-1
clone size: -
D gene: -
CDR3 DNA: TGTGCCAGCAGCCCTATGAGGGTGGGGAACACTGAAGCTTTCTTT
CDR3 protein: CASSPMRVGNTEAFF

V gene: TRBV28
J gene: TRBJ2-7
clone size: -
D gene: -
CDR3 DNA: TGTGCCAGCTCCCGGGATCCGCCCTACGAGCAGTACTTC
CDR3 protein: CASSRDPPYEQYF

V gene: TRBV6-5
J gene: TRBJ2-7
clone size: -
D gene: -
CDR3 DNA: TGTGCCAGCAGCACCCGAGGCAGGGCAAAGTACGAGCAGTACTTC
CDR3 protein: CASSTRGRAKYEQYF

V gene: TRBV4-1
J gene: TRBJ2-5
clone size: -
D gene: -
CDR3 DNA: TGCGCCAGCAGCAGCTCGCCGCTCAGGGGTGAGCAGTACTTC
CDR3 protein: CASSSSPLRGEQYF

V gene: TRBV28
J gene: TRBJ2-1
clone size: -
D gene: -
CDR3 DNA: TGTGCCAGCAGTTTATCGGGACCTGCAGGGTACAATGAGCAGTTCTTC
CDR3 protein: CASSLSGPAGYNEQFF

V gene: TRBV6-5
J gene: TRBJ1-5
clone size: -
D gene: TRBD1
CDR3 DNA: TGTGCCAGCAGTCCACGGACAGGGGTTCAGCCCCAGCATTTT
CDR3 protein: CASSPRTGVQPQHF

V gene: TRBV5-1
J gene: TRBJ2-7
clone size: -
D gene: TRBD1
CDR3 DNA: TGCGCCAGCAGCTTGGCCGGGACAGGGAGAAGCTCCTACGAGCAGTACTTC
CDR3 protein: CASSLAGTGRSSYEQYF

V gene: TRBV7-9
J gene: TRBJ1-6
clone size: few
D gene: -
CDR3 DNA: TGTGCCAGCAGCTCGGGGGACCCTCCCGGAGGTTCACCCCTCCACTTT
CDR3 protein: CASSSGDPPGGSPLHF

V gene: TRBV12-5
J gene: TRBJ2-1
clone size: few
D gene: TRBD1
CDR3 DNA: TGTGCTAGTGGTTTGGTAGGGACAGGTTACAATGAGCAGTTCTTC
CDR3 protein: CASGLVGTGYNEQFF

V gene: TRBV11-2
J gene: TRBJ1-2
clone size: few
D gene: -
CDR3 DNA: TGTGCCAGCAGTTCCCCGGGACGCCGGACGGGGGGCTACACCTTC
CDR3 protein: CASSSPGRRTGGYTF

V gene: TRBV6-5
J gene: TRBJ1-2
clone size: -
D gene: TRBD1
CDR3 DNA: TGTGCCAGCAGCCGAGCGAGCAGGGGGCTCGCTGGCTACACCTTC
CDR3 protein: CASSRASRGLAGYTF

V gene: TRBV3-1
J gene: TRBJ2-3
clone size: few
D gene: -
CDR3 DNA: TGTGCCAGCACCCAGATGGCGACAGTCGCAGATACGCAGTATTTT
CDR3 protein: CASTQMATVADTQYF